This TCR beta chain was found in a study of T cell responses to AZD1222 COVID-19 vaccine. In regard to this clone: Its target is not known.

Second-dose groups at about 4 or about 12 weeks were pooled. V was trimmed by 0 bases and J by 5 bases, leaving 13 bases between them. Germline CDR1 reads PRHDT; CDR2 reads FYEKMQ (reference sequence). This CDR3 region has 15 residues. TCRdb's table, derived via immunoSEQ multiplex PCR, lists solely in-frame clones and lacks some. Of about 130,000 clones listed, approximately 92% are singletons. Study-wide points: Females made up more of the donors, who were largely white British, and clonal diversity may have come out too low. Spike-specific TCR breadth and depth rose after two AZD1222 doses. Only five or six people who got AZD1222 tested seropositive at baseline.

This receptor was identified in an adult who received the AZD1222 COVID-19 vaccine. This material consisted of peripheral blood, taken 28 days after the second AZD1222 dose. This rearrangement joins TRBV13 to TRBJ1-1, with D possibly being TRBD1 (5 bases). The CDR3 reads CASSLGGARGTEAFF. Written as DNA, the CDR3 is TGTGCCAGCAGCTTAGGCGGGGCGAGGGGTACTGAAGCTTTCTTT.